This T cell receptor beta chain was sequenced for a study of T cell responses to AZD1222 COVID-19 vaccine. General study results and limits: Researchers took repertoire samples only after the peak T cell response had come.

CDR3 length: 13 amino acids. CDR1 is WSHSY and CDR2 is SAAADI in the germline V gene. Trimming left V 4 bases short and J 2 bases short, with 8 bases between. Clones were read by immunoSEQ multiplex PCR, and TCRdb kept only the in-frame ones, dropping some. The top ten hold approximately 7.2% of the sample, which has about 170,000 clones, more than 80% seen once. Remarks on this clone: The antigen is unknown.

The receptor was isolated from an adult in good health. This rearrangement joins TRBV10-2 to TRBJ1-2; tentatively, D is TRBD1 (6 bases). The material sequenced was peripheral blood, taken on day 0 of AZD1222 vaccination. The CDR3 DNA reads as TGCGCCAGCAGTGGGCAGGGGAACTATGGCTACACCTTC. Translated: CASSGQGNYGYTF.